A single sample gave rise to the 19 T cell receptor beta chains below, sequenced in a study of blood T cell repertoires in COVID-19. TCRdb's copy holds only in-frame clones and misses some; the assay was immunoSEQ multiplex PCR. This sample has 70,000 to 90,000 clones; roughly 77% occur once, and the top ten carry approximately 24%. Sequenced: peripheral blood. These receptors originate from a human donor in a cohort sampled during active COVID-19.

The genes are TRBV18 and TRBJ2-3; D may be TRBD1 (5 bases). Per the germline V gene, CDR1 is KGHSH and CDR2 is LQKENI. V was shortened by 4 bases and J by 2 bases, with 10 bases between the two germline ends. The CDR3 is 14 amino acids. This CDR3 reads CASSLGQDTDTQYF. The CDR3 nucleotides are TGTGCCAGCTCACTGGGGCAGGACACAGATACGCAGTATTTT.

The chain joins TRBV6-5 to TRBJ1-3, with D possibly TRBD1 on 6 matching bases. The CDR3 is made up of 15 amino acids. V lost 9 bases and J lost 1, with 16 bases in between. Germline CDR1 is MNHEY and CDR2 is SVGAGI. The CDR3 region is CARGGGFCSGNTIYF. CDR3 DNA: TGTGCCAGAGGGGGGGGGTTTTGTTCTGGAAACACCATATATTTT.

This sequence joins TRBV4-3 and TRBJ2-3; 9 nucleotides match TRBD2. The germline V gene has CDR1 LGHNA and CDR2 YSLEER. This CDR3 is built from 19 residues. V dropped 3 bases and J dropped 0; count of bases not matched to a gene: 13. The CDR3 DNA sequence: TGCGCCAGCAGCCAGGATCAGAAACTAGCGGGTTCTAGCACAGATACGCAGTATTTT. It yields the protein CASSQDQKLAGSSTDTQYF.

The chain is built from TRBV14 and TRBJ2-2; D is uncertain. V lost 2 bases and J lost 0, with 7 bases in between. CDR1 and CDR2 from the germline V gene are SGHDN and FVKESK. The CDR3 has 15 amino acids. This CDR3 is CASSQLLANTGELFF. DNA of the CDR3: TGTGCCAGCAGCCAATTATTAGCGAACACCGGGGAGCTGTTTTTT.

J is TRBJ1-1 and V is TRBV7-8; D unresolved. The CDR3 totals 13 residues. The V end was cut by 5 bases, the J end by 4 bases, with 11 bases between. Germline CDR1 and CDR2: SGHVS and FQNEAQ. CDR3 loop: CASSQPEGTEAFF. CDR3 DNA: TGTGCCAGCAGCCAACCAGAGGGCACTGAAGCTTTCTTT.

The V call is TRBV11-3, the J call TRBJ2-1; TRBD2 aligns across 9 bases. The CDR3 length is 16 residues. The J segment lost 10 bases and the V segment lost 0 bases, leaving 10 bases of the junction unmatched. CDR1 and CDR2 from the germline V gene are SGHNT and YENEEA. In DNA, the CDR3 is TGTGCCAGCAGCTTAGACCACGAAGCGGGAGGTCAGGAGCAGTTCTTC. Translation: CASSLDHEAGGQEQFF.

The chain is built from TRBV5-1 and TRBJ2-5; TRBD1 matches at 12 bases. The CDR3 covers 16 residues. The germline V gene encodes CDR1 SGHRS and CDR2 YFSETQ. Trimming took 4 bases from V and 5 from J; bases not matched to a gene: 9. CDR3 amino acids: CASSPEPGQGAETQYF. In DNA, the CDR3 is TGCGCCAGCAGCCCTGAACCGGGACAGGGGGCCGAGACCCAGTACTTC.

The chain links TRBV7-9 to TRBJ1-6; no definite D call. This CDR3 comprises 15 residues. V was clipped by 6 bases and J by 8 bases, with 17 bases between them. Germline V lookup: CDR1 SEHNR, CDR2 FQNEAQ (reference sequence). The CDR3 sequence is CASSLWALGDSPLHF. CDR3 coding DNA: TGTGCCAGCAGTTTATGGGCCCTGGGAGATTCACCCCTCCACTTT.

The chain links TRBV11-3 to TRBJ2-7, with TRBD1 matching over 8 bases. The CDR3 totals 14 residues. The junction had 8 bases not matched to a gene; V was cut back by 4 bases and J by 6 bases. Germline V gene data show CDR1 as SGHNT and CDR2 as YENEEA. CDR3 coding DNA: TGTGCCAGCAGCTCCGGGACAGGTGCGGGCGAGCAGTACTTC. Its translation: CASSSGTGAGEQYF.

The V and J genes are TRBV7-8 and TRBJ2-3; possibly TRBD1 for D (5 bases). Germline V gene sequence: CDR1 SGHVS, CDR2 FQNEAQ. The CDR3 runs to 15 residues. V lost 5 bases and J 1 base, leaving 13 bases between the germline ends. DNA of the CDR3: TGTGCCAGCAGCCTTGGGGCGGCTCGCACAGATACGCAGTATTTT. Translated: CASSLGAARTDTQYF.

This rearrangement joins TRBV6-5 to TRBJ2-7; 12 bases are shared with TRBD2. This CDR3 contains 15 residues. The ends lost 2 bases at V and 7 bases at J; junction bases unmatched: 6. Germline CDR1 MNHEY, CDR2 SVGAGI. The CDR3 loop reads CASSYLAGGPQEQYF. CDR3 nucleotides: TGTGCCAGCAGTTACCTAGCGGGAGGGCCCCAAGAGCAGTACTTC.

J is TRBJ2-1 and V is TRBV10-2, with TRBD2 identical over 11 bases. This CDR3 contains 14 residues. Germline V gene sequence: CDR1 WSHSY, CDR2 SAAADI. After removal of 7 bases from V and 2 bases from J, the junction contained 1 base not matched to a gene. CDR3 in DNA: TGCGCCAGCAAGACTAGCGGGACCTACAATGAGCAGTTCTTC. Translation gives CASKTSGTYNEQFF.

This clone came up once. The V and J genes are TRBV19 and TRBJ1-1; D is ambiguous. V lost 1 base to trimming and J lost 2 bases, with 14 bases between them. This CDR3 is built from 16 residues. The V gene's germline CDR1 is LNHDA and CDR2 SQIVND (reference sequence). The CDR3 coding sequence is TGTGCCAGTAGTATAGGGAGGGCGTTGGGAAACACTGAAGCTTTCTTT. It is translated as CASSIGRALGNTEAFF.

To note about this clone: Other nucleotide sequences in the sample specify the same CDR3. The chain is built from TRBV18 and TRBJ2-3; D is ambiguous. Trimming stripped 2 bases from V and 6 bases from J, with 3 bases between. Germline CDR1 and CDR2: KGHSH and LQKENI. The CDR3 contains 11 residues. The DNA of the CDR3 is TGTGCCAGCTCACCAGAGGATACGCAGTATTTT. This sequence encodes CASSPEDTQYF. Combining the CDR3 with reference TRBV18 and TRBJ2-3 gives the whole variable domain NAGVMQNPRHLVRRRGQEARLRCSPMKGHSHVYWYRQLPEEGLKFMVYLQKENIIDESGMPKERFSAEFPKEGPSILRIQQVVRGDSAAYFCASSPEDTQYFGPGTRLTVL.

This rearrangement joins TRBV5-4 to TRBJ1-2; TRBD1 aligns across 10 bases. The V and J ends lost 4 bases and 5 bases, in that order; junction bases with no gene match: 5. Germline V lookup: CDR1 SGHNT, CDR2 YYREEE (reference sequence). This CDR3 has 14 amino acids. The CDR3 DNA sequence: TGTGCCAGCAGCCCGGACAGGGGGGGTTATGGCTACACCTTC. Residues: CASSPDRGGYGYTF.

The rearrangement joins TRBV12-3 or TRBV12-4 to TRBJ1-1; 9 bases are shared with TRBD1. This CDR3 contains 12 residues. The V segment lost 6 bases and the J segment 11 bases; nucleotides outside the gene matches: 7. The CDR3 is CASSQQGAEAFF. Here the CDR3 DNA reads TGTGCCAGCAGCCAACAGGGGGCCGAGGCTTTCTTT.

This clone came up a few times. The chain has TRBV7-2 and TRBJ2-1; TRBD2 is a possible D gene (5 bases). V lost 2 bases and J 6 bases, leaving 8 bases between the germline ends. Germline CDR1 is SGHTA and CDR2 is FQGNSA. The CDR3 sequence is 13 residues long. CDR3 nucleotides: TGTGCCAGCAGCTTATTGGCGGGCAATGAGCAGTTCTTC. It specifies CASSLLAGNEQFF. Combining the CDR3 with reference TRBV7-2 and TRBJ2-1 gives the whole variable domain GAGVSQSPSNKVTEKGKDVELRCDPISGHTALYWYRQSLGQGLEFLIYFQGNSAPDKSGLPSDRFSAERTGGSVSTLTIQRTQQEDSAVYLCASSLLAGNEQFFGPGTRLTVL.

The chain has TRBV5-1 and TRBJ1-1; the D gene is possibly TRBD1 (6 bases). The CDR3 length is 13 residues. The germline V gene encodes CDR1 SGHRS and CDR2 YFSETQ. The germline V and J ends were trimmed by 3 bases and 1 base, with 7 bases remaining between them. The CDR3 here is CASSSTGNTEAFF. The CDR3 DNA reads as TGCGCCAGCAGCTCGACAGGGAACACTGAAGCTTTCTTT.

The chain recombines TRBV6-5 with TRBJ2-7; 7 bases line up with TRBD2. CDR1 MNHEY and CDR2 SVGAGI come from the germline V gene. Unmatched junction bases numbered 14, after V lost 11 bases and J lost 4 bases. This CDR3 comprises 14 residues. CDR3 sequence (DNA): TGTGCCGCTTGGGAGGGGCTTCACGCGTACGAGCAGTACTTC. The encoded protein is CAAWEGLHAYEQYF.